The clone carrying this T cell receptor beta chain was counted at least ten times. The antigen is unknown. MiXCR, run by TCRdb on the 5' RACE reads, gives a single entry per CDR3 protein. The table lists 7,500 to 10,000 distinct CDR3 sequences, just over 25% of them singletons, with 3% to 3.5% in the top ten. Cells sorted as Tregs were CD4+, CD25+ and CD127-/low. Whole-study findings and limits: The larger-cohort validation was restricted to a single TCR beta V-J rearrangement rather than whole repertoires. Tumor Treg TCRs overlapped most with tumor naive CD4+ cells.

CDR1 and CDR2 (germline): DFQATT, SNEGSKA (reference sequence). V trimming: 0 bases; J trimming: 3 bases; junction bases outside the gene matches: 5. The length of the CDR3 is 15 residues. The V gene is TRBV20-1, the J gene TRBJ2-1, with 7 bases identical to TRBD1. Input material: Tregs sorted from blood. The origin of this receptor is a female donor with breast cancer. CDR3 coding DNA: TGCAGTGCTAGAGATGTTGGGACAGTCTACAATGAGCAGTTCTTC. Protein sequence: CSARDVGTVYNEQFF.